The 28 T cell receptor beta chains reported below all come from one sample, sequenced in a study of control samples from healthy donors and cancer patients. Repertoires were generated with immunoSEQ multiplex PCR, while TCRdb's copy carries only in-frame clones and drops some. The data hold 170,000 or so clones, with approximately 95% observed a single time. The sequencing sample was made of blood. These receptors were obtained from a man aged 18 to 30 in good health.

The rearrangement links TRBV20-1 to TRBJ2-3, with 11 bases matching TRBD2. CDR3 length: 15 amino acids. Germline CDR1 is DFQATT and CDR2 is SNEGSKA (reference sequence). V was clipped by 5 bases and J by 5 bases; unmatched bases: 9. Here the CDR3 reads CSAGVSGGEVDTQYF. The CDR3 bases are TGCAGTGCTGGTGTTAGCGGGGGGGAGGTAGATACGCAGTATTTT.

In regard to this clone: Distinct nucleotide sequences in the sample also encode this CDR3. The chain uses TRBV7-3 and TRBJ2-3; D call uncertain. Germline V lookup: CDR1 SGHTA, CDR2 FQGTGA. Between the trimmed V and J ends, which lost 2 bases and 3 bases, there was a span of 6 bases. This CDR3 spans 13 amino acids. CDR3 sequence: CASSLLGTDTQYF. The CDR3 region has the DNA TGTGCCAGCAGCTTATTGGGAACAGATACGCAGTATTTT.

This clone was recorded once. V and J are TRBV25-1 and TRBJ2-3; the match to TRBD2 covers 8 bases. Trimming removed 5 bases from V and 6 bases from J; junction bases left unmatched: 4. The CDR3 loop spans 13 amino acids. Germline assignment: CDR1 MGHDK and CDR2 SYGVNS. DNA for the CDR3: TGTGCCAGCAGTATTCCGGGAGGGGATACGCAGTATTTT. Its protein product is CASSIPGGDTQYF.

The chain uses TRBV6-4 and TRBJ1-3; 10 bases are shared with TRBD1. V was pared by 2 bases and J by 2 bases, with 0 bases of the junction left unmatched. Per the germline V gene, CDR1 is MRHNA and CDR2 is SNTAGT. This CDR3 has 15 amino acids. CDR3 sequence (DNA): TGTGCCAGCAGTGACGGGACAGGGGCTGGAAACACCATATATTTT. This sequence encodes CASSDGTGAGNTIYF.

This chain connects TRBV29-1 to TRBJ2-5; D is undetermined. Germline lookup yields CDR1 SQVTM and CDR2 ANQGSEA. V lost 1 base and J lost 1, with 7 bases in between. This CDR3 has 13 amino acids. CDR3 nucleotides: TGCAGCGTTGAAGGAGCAGTCCAAGAGACCCAGTACTTC. Translated, it gives CSVEGAVQETQYF.

This clone was counted once. The V gene is TRBV19, the J gene TRBJ1-6; TRBD1 matches 7 bases. Germline V gene sequence: CDR1 LNHDA, CDR2 SQIVND (reference sequence). V gave up 3 bases and J gave up 7 bases; unmatched junction bases: 3. The CDR3 runs to 14 residues. CDR3 nucleotides: TGTGCCAGTAGTATGTACAGGGGAAATTCACCCCTCCACTTT. Encoded protein: CASSMYRGNSPLHF.

This chain joins TRBV12-3 or TRBV12-4 and TRBJ1-4; no clear D gene. The CDR3 is 13 amino acids. The V and J ends lost 3 bases and 8 bases respectively, with 10 bases between them. In DNA, the CDR3 is TGTGCCAGCAGTTTTACGGGAGGCGAAAAACTGTTTTTT. Translating it yields CASSFTGGEKLFF.

This clone was observed once. This rearrangement joins TRBV6-2 or TRBV6-3 to TRBJ1-3; D might be TRBD1 (5 bases). Germline lookup yields CDR1 MNHEY and CDR2 SVGEGT. The CDR3 extends over 14 amino acids. Trimming removed 6 bases at V and 0 bases at J, with 9 bases between. The CDR3 sequence: CASSDSVSGNTIYF. CDR3 nucleotides: TGTGCCAGCAGCGACAGTGTCTCTGGAAACACCATATATTTT.

The chain carries TRBV5-1 and TRBJ2-7, with D possibly being TRBD2 (5 bases). V was trimmed by 0 bases and J by 5 bases, leaving 15 bases between them. The CDR3 consists of 15 residues. In germline, CDR1 is SGHRS, CDR2 YFSETQ. CDR3 in amino acids: CASSLGPAGGNEQYF. CDR3 in DNA: TGCGCCAGCAGCTTGGGGCCCGCGGGTGGGAACGAGCAGTACTTC.

The chain combines TRBV5-6 with TRBJ1-2; no clear D. Germline values: CDR1 SGHDT, CDR2 YYEEEE. V was clipped by 0 bases and J by 4 bases, with 10 bases between them. The CDR3 contains 14 residues. The CDR3 protein is CASSLGRSAYGYTF. CDR3 DNA sequence: TGTGCCAGCAGCTTGGGACGGAGTGCCTATGGCTACACCTTC.

This clone came up once. This same CDR3 is encoded by further DNA sequences in the sample. The V and J genes are TRBV12-3 or TRBV12-4 and TRBJ1-1; TRBD1 might be the D (6 bases). V was clipped by 3 bases and J by 8 bases, with 7 bases between them. The CDR3 spans 11 residues. CDR3 sequence: CASSFRGEAFF. The CDR3 nucleotides read TGTGCCAGCAGTTTTAGGGGGGAAGCTTTCTTT.

This clone was counted once. The V call is TRBV5-1, the J call TRBJ2-7; D ambiguous. Germline CDR1 reads SGHRS; CDR2 reads YFSETQ. The CDR3 sequence is 14 residues long. The V end was cut by 1 base, the J end by 2 bases, with 10 bases between. The CDR3 spells CASSLQSGPYEQYF. CDR3 coding DNA: TGCGCCAGCAGCTTGCAGTCAGGACCCTACGAGCAGTACTTC.

For this clone: Other DNA sequences in this sample translate to the same CDR3. This sequence joins TRBV5-1 and TRBJ1-1; the D is unclear. The germline CDR1 and CDR2 sequences are SGHRS and YFSETQ. The CDR3 totals 13 residues. Trimming removed 0 bases at V and 1 base at J, with 4 bases between. The CDR3: CASSLGGNTEAFF. The CDR3, as DNA: TGCGCCAGCAGCTTGGGCGGGAACACTGAAGCTTTCTTT.

This clone was observed once. The rearrangement joins TRBV18 to TRBJ2-2, with 10 nucleotides matching TRBD1. The CDR3 spans 16 residues. Germline V lookup: CDR1 KGHSH, CDR2 LQKENI. The trim removed 3 bases at V and 7 bases at J, leaving 8 bases unmatched. The CDR3 sequence: CASSPPTGGRGGELFF. The CDR3 DNA sequence: TGTGCCAGCTCACCCCCGACAGGGGGCAGAGGCGGGGAGCTGTTTTTT.

V and J are TRBV7-8 and TRBJ2-6, with TRBD1 matching 8 bases. CDR1 and CDR2 from the germline V gene are SGHVS and FQNEAQ. This CDR3 region has 21 residues. Losses at the gene ends were 1 base for V and 2 bases for J; bases not matched to a gene: 16. The CDR3 loop is CASSLGAGGASISTGANVLTF. DNA for the CDR3: TGTGCCAGCAGCTTAGGGGCAGGGGGCGCTAGTATTTCTACTGGGGCCAACGTCCTGACTTTC.

J is TRBJ1-4 and V is TRBV19, with 7 bases lining up with TRBD1. Germline loops: CDR1 LNHDA, CDR2 SQIVND (reference sequence). The CDR3 consists of 17 residues. V shed 1 base and J 2 bases; nucleotides not matched to a gene: 7. Here the CDR3 DNA reads TGTGCCAGTAGTATAGCCCTCGGGGACAGTACTAATGAAAAACTGTTTTTT. Its protein product is CASSIALGDSTNEKLFF. The full variable domain, with the rest looked up from reference TRBV19 and TRBJ1-4, is DGGITQSPKYLFRKEGQNVTLSCEQNLNHDAMYWYRQDPGQGLRLIYYSQIVNDFQKGDIAEGYSVSREKKESFPLTVTSAQKNPTAFYLCASSIALGDSTNEKLFFGSGTQLSVL.

The rearrangement joins TRBV12-3 or TRBV12-4 to TRBJ1-1, with D hard to call. Trimming stripped 5 bases from V and 0 bases from J, with 7 bases between. The CDR3 contains 13 residues. The CDR3 bases are TGTGCCAGCAGTCTAAGGTTGAACACTGAAGCTTTCTTT. Its protein is CASSLRLNTEAFF.

The chain links TRBV19 to TRBJ1-5, with 10 positions matching TRBD1. Trimming cost V 5 bases and J 4 bases; bases outside gene matches: 5. Per the germline V gene, CDR1 is LNHDA and CDR2 is SQIVND (reference sequence). The CDR3 spans 15 residues. As DNA, the CDR3 is TGTGCCAGTAGTTCTGTGGGACAGGGGAATCAGCCCCAGCATTTT. It yields the protein CASSSVGQGNQPQHF.

This chain links TRBV6-4 with TRBJ1-6, with 9 bases identical to TRBD1. V was clipped by 4 bases and J by 2 bases; unmatched bases: 6. Germline-derived CDR1 and CDR2 are MRHNA and SNTAGT. The CDR3 is 17 residues long. The CDR3: CASSGERQGAYNSPLHF. CDR3 DNA: TGTGCCAGCAGTGGGGAGCGACAGGGGGCCTATAATTCACCCCTCCACTTT.

The chain uses TRBV7-8 and TRBJ1-3; TRBD1 might be the D (5 bases). V shed 6 bases and J shed 4 bases, with 19 bases lying between them. This CDR3 comprises 16 residues. Germline-derived CDR1 and CDR2 are SGHVS and FQNEAQ. CDR3: CASSPTGQGTGNTIYF. The CDR3 coding sequence is TGTGCCAGCAGTCCTACGGGGCAGGGCACCGGAAACACCATATATTTT.

The chain recombines TRBV4-1 with TRBJ2-7, with TRBD1 matching 12 bases. The germline V gene encodes CDR1 MGHRA and CDR2 YSYEKL. This CDR3 contains 15 residues. V was clipped by 4 bases and J by 7 bases; unmatched bases: 8. The CDR3 DNA reads as TGCGCCAGCAGCCCGGGGGGACAGGGGGCGCGGGAGCAGTACTTC. The encoded protein is CASSPGGQGAREQYF.

The chain joins TRBV7-8 to TRBJ2-3, with TRBD1 matching over 9 bases. The CDR3 is 15 residues long. The V gene's germline CDR1 is SGHVS and CDR2 FQNEAQ. Trimming at V came to 5 bases and at J to 0 bases, leaving 3 bases not matched to a gene. The CDR3 region has the DNA TGTGCCAGCAGCGCGACAGGGGGAAGCACAGATACGCAGTATTTT. It translates to CASSATGGSTDTQYF.

This sequence joins TRBV18 and TRBJ1-3; D may be TRBD1 (6 bases). Germline assignment: CDR1 KGHSH and CDR2 LQKENI. The CDR3 has 13 residues. V lost 4 bases and J lost 5, with 9 bases in between. DNA for the CDR3: TGTGCCAGCTCACGGGACATCAGAAACACCATATATTTT. Protein product: CASSRDIRNTIYF.

V is TRBV3-1 (or the pseudogene TRBV3-2) and J is TRBJ2-1; D gene ambiguous. V dropped 0 bases and J dropped 13 bases, with 10 bases sitting between them. The CDR3 spans 12 residues. Germline lookup yields CDR1 LGHDT and CDR2 YNNKEL (reference sequence). CDR3 residues: CASSQDKWPQFF. CDR3 nucleotide sequence: TGTGCCAGCAGCCAAGATAAATGGCCTCAGTTCTTC.

This clone was counted a single time. V usage is TRBV6-5 and J usage is TRBJ2-5; D is ambiguous. Germline V gives CDR1 MNHEY, CDR2 SVGAGI. V was shortened by 5 bases and J by 7 bases, with 20 bases between the two germline ends. CDR3 length equals 15 residues. CDR3 DNA: TGTGCCAGCAGTCGCACGGGCAGCTACGGCGGGACCCAGTACTTC. This translates into CASSRTGSYGGTQYF.

The rearrangement joins TRBV19 to TRBJ1-6; TRBD1 is a possible D gene (6 bases). V gave up 6 bases and J gave up 10 bases, with 13 bases separating them. Germline V gene sequence: CDR1 LNHDA, CDR2 SQIVND (reference sequence). The CDR3 has 13 amino acids. The CDR3 bases are TGTGCCAGTAGCTTACAGGGTGACTCACCCCTCCACTTT. It encodes CASSLQGDSPLHF.

The chain combines TRBV5-6 with TRBJ2-5; 8 bases are shared with TRBD1. The CDR3 is 18 amino acids. Trimming cost V 3 bases and J 2 bases; bases outside gene matches: 15. Looked up from germline, CDR1 is SGHDT and CDR2 is YYEEEE. Here the CDR3 DNA reads TGTGCCAGCAGCTCCTACTCGACAGGGGTGCCTGAGCAAGAGACCCAGTACTTC. It is translated as CASSSYSTGVPEQETQYF.

V and J are TRBV29-1 and TRBJ2-1, with 9 bases fitting TRBD2. The CDR3 loop spans 15 amino acids. The V segment lost 7 bases and the J segment 7 bases; nucleotides outside the gene matches: 14. CDR1 is SQVTM and CDR2 is ANQGSEA in the germline V gene. The CDR3 is CSAQAAGGPRNEQFF. CDR3 nucleotide sequence: TGCAGCGCTCAAGCCGCGGGGGGGCCGAGGAATGAGCAGTTCTTC.